One sample yielded the 19 T cell receptor beta chains listed below, sequenced in a study of graft-versus-host responses after intestinal transplantation. Produced via immunoSEQ multiplex PCR; TCRdb's table is partial and in-frame only. Of tens of thousands of clones listed, about 90% are singletons. The source material was PBMCs, sampled around 330 days after intestinal transplant. The receptors come from a human patient who received an intestinal transplant, so some T cells may come from the graft donor.

This clone was seen just once. The chain joins TRBV4-1 to TRBJ2-5, with 8 bases aligning to TRBD1. The closer fit of TRBJ2-7 to the DNA end suggests the J call may be wrong. Germline V CDR1 and CDR2: MGHRA, YSYEKL. The CDR3 loop spans 17 amino acids. CDR3 in amino acids: CASSHPLKGTGPYEQYF. The CDR3 coding sequence is TGCGCCAGCAGCCATCCCTTAAAGGGGACAGGACCCTACGAGCAGTACTTC.

The rearrangement links TRBV30 to TRBJ1-5, with TRBD1 matching 7 bases. V gave up 5 bases and J gave up 2 bases; unmatched junction bases: 18. Germline V gene data show CDR1 as GTSNPN and CDR2 as SVGIG (reference sequence). There are 18 residues in the CDR3. The CDR3 protein is CAWSARTGKIRGNQPQHF. CDR3 bases: TGTGCCTGGTCGGCCCGGACAGGCAAGATAAGGGGCAATCAGCCCCAGCATTTT.

CDR3 nucleotide sequence: TGTGCCAGCGCCCACCTCTGGGATCGGGCGGGGGGCTCCCGGAGGACCCAGTACTTC. Protein sequence: CASAHLWDRAGGSRRTQYF. The chain joins TRBV2 to TRBJ2-5, with 8 bases fitting TRBD2. The CDR3 extends over 19 amino acids. Looked up from germline, CDR1 is SNHLY and CDR2 is FYNNEI. V lost 8 bases to trimming and J lost 7 bases; unmatched junction nucleotides: 27. Full variable domain (outside the CDR3, taken from reference TRBV2 and TRBJ2-5): EPEVTQTPSHQVTQMGQEVILRCVPISNHLYFYWYRQILGQKVEFLVSFYNNEISEKSEIFDDQFSVERPDGSNFTLKIRSTKLEDSAMYFCASAHLWDRAGGSRRTQYFGPGTRLLVL.

Note on this clone: An end of the junction differs from the germline gene, which may be a read error. The V gene is TRBV6-5, the J gene TRBJ2-1; 10 nucleotides match TRBD1. Germline values: CDR1 MNHEY, CDR2 SVGAGI. This CDR3 is 16 amino acids long. CDR3 protein: CASSYPPGTGANEQLF. For the CDR3, the DNA is TGTGCCAGCAGTTACCCCCCCGGGACAGGGGCGAATGAGCAGCTCTTC.

This chain joins TRBV15 and TRBJ1-5; D gene uncertain. CDR1 and CDR2 (germline): LNHNV, YYDKDF (reference sequence). This CDR3 is 13 amino acids long. The V end lost 5 bases, the J end lost 0 bases, and 5 bases lay between the germline ends. The CDR3: CATSPDSNQPQHF. DNA for the CDR3: TGTGCCACCAGCCCTGATAGCAATCAGCCCCAGCATTTT.

This clone has only one observation. This chain uses TRBV27 with TRBJ2-7; possible D gene TRBD2, 5 bases. The CDR3 has 17 residues. Germline values: CDR1 MNHEY, CDR2 SMNVEV (reference sequence). V was cut by 1 base and J by 5 bases, with 21 bases left in between. Here the CDR3 DNA reads TGTGCCAGCAGTTTATTTCGGTTGGGGATCGGGGTCCACGAGCAGTACTTC. Its translation is CASSLFRLGIGVHEQYF.

The chain employs TRBV5-5 and TRBJ2-1; D remains unclear. Per the germline V gene, CDR1 is SGHKS and CDR2 is YYEKEE (reference sequence). V was pared by 0 bases and J by 0 bases, with 10 bases between. The CDR3 sequence is 16 residues long. CDR3 residues: CASSLGFRVSYNEQFF. CDR3 DNA sequence: TGTGCCAGCAGCTTGGGCTTCCGGGTCTCCTACAATGAGCAGTTCTTC.

The chain links TRBV4-1 to TRBJ1-1; the match to TRBD1 covers 7 bases. The germline gives CDR1 MGHRA, CDR2 YSYEKL. This CDR3 comprises 15 residues. V gave up 1 base and J gave up 1 base; unmatched junction bases: 3. The CDR3 sequence: CASSQVQGGNTEAFF. In nucleotides, the CDR3 is TGCGCCAGCAGCCAAGTGCAGGGGGGGAACACTGAAGCTTTCTTT.

The sample holds one count of this clone. CDR3 sequence: CASSDWTSGTYEQYF. In nucleotides, the CDR3 is TGTGCCAGCAGTGATTGGACTAGCGGAACCTACGAGCAGTACTTC. The chain combines TRBV25-1 with TRBJ2-7; TRBD2 aligns across 10 bases. After removal of 3 bases from V and 2 bases from J, the junction contained 4 bases not matched to a gene. Germline V gene sequence: CDR1 MGHDK, CDR2 SYGVNS. The CDR3 has 15 amino acids.

This chain links TRBV5-1 with TRBJ1-1; 7 bases agree with TRBD1. The CDR3 contains 14 residues. V dropped 0 bases and J dropped 4; count of bases not matched to a gene: 3. The germline CDR1 and CDR2 sequences are SGHRS and YFSETQ. As DNA, the CDR3 is TGCGCCAGCAGCTTGGACAGGGGTTCCACTGAAGCTTTCTTT. Translating it yields CASSLDRGSTEAFF.

This clone was seen just once. The chain recombines TRBV10-3 with TRBJ2-1, with a tentative D call TRBD1 (7 bases). CDR1 and CDR2 from the germline V gene are ENHRY and SYGVKD. The V gene lost 10 bases and the J gene lost 8 bases, with 18 bases spanning the gap. CDR3 length: 13 amino acids. CDR3 amino acids: CASGTDSEDEQFF. The CDR3 DNA reads as TGTGCCAGCGGGACAGATTCGGAGGATGAGCAGTTCTTC.

This chain connects TRBV2 to TRBJ2-6, with D hard to call. Germline V gene lookup returns CDR1 SNHLY and CDR2 FYNNEI. Trimming removed 1 base at V and 4 bases at J, with 8 bases between. The CDR3 length is 15 residues. This CDR3 reads CASSEVGSGANVLTF. Written as DNA, the CDR3 is TGTGCCAGCAGTGAAGTTGGTTCCGGGGCCAACGTCCTGACTTTC.

The chain employs TRBV4-2 and TRBJ2-6; 9 bases fit TRBD1. V lost 1 base to trimming and J lost 1 base; unmatched junction nucleotides: 2. Germline V gene sequence: CDR1 LGHNA, CDR2 YNFKEQ. This CDR3 is 17 amino acids long. The CDR3 nucleotides are TGTGCCAGCAGCCAAGGACAGGGGGGTTCTGGGGCCAACGTCCTGACTTTC. Residues: CASSQGQGGSGANVLTF.

This chain uses TRBV6-1 with TRBJ2-7; possible D gene TRBD2, 6 bases. CDR1 is MNHNS and CDR2 is SASEGT in the germline V gene. The CDR3 is 14 residues long. V dropped 1 base and J dropped 3 bases, with 10 bases sitting between them. CDR3 bases: TGTGCCAGCAGTGAAGACAGGAGGGGCTACGAGCAGTACTTC. Translation gives CASSEDRRGYEQYF.

The V gene is TRBV6-1, the J gene TRBJ2-7, with 8 bases that match TRBD1. Germline V gives CDR1 MNHNS, CDR2 SASEGT. The CDR3 spans 18 residues. V lost 4 bases to trimming and J lost 3 bases; unmatched junction nucleotides: 17. The CDR3 is CASSASHAGTGPLYEQYF. CDR3 bases: TGTGCCAGCAGTGCCTCCCATGCCGGGACAGGACCTCTCTACGAGCAGTACTTC.

The chain couples TRBV29-1 to TRBJ2-7, with D unclear. Germline V gene data show CDR1 as SQVTM and CDR2 as ANQGSEA. CDR3 length equals 13 residues. The V end was cut by 0 bases, the J end by 1 base, with 7 bases between. CDR3 region: CSVEEGRSYEQYF. The CDR3 DNA sequence: TGCAGCGTTGAAGAGGGCCGATCCTACGAGCAGTACTTC.

This chain uses TRBV5-6 with TRBJ2-1; 8 bases map to TRBD2. Germline-derived CDR1 and CDR2 are SGHDT and YYEEEE. This CDR3 region has 15 residues. The V segment lost 2 bases and the J segment 2 bases; nucleotides outside the gene matches: 3. CDR3 amino acids: CASSFIGGAYNEQFF. As DNA, the CDR3 is TGTGCCAGCAGCTTCATCGGGGGGGCCTACAATGAGCAGTTCTTC.

The rearrangement links TRBV28 to TRBJ2-1; D perhaps matches TRBD2 (5 bases). Trimming removed 6 bases at V and 1 base at J, with 16 bases between. CDR1 MDHEN and CDR2 SYDVKM come from the germline V gene. This CDR3 is built from 16 residues. This chain's CDR3 is CASRSTIASSYNEQFF. DNA of the CDR3: TGTGCCAGCAGATCAACTATAGCGTCGTCCTACAATGAGCAGTTCTTC.

The rearrangement links TRBV12-5 to TRBJ2-7; D remains ambiguous. The V end lost 1 base, the J end lost 3 bases, and 10 bases lay between the germline ends. There are 14 residues in the CDR3. The germline CDR1 and CDR2 sequences are LGHNT and FRNRAP. CDR3 protein: CASGLGSIFYEQYF. In nucleotides, the CDR3 is TGTGCTAGTGGTTTGGGCAGCATTTTCTACGAGCAGTACTTC. The whole variable domain, remainder taken from reference TRBV12-5 and TRBJ2-7, is DARVTQTPRHKVTEMGQEVTMRCQPILGHNTVFWYRQTMMQGLELLAYFRNRAPLDDSGMPKDRFSAEMPDATLATLKIQPSEPRDSAVYFCASGLGSIFYEQYFGPGTRLTVT.